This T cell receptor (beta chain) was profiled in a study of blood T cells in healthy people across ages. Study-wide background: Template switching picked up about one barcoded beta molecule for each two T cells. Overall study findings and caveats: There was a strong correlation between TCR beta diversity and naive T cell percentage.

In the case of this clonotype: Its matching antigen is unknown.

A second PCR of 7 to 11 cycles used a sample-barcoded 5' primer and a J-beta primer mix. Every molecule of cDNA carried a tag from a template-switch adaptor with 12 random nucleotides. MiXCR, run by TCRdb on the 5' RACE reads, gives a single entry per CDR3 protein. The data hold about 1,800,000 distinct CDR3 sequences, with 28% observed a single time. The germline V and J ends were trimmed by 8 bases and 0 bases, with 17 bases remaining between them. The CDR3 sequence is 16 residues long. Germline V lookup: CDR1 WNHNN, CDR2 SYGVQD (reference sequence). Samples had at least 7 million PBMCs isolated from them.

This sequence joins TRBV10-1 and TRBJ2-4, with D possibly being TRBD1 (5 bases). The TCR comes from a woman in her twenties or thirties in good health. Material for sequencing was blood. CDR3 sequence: CASLSDQGPAKNIQYF. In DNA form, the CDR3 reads TGCGCCAGCTTAAGTGATCAGGGTCCAGCCAAAAACATTCAGTACTTC.